The text below deals with one T cell receptor (beta chain). Its antigen remains unidentified. This entry is derived from a study of glioma-infiltrating T cells after dendritic cell vaccination. Turning to the study itself: Dendritic cells derived from monocytes and pulsed with autologous tumor lysate formed the vaccine. Study-level points and caveats: Complete blood and tumor specimen sets were limited to few patients.

This CDR3 has 15 residues. Germline values: CDR1 KGHSH, CDR2 LQKENI. The J segment lost 5 bases and the V segment lost 3 bases, leaving 8 bases of the junction unmatched. Time point of the sample: after dendritic cell vaccination, including at tumor progression/relapse. Only in-frame clones appear in the TCRdb table, and some are missing; sequencing was by immunoSEQ multiplex PCR. This table holds fewer than 25,000 clones, approximately 89% found once. This clonotype was sampled from a human donor with glioblastoma. V gene TRBV18 combines with J gene TRBJ1-2, with TRBD1 matching 8 bases. The sequencing here drew on blood, taken after dendritic cell vaccination. The CDR3 region is CASSPTGTGSYGYTF. Here the CDR3 DNA reads TGTGCCAGCTCACCCACCGGGACAGGCTCTTATGGCTACACCTTC.